This T cell receptor beta chain was profiled in a study of T cell responses to AZD1222 COVID-19 vaccine. Findings of the study overall: It should be noted that donors were predominantly white British and more often female, and clonal diversity was possibly underestimated.

Only in-frame clones appear in the TCRdb table, and some are missing; sequencing was by immunoSEQ multiplex PCR. Of tens of thousands of clones in the sample, roughly nine tenths were seen once. In the case of this clone: Its specificity is not known.

V dropped 0 bases and J dropped 1; count of bases not matched to a gene: 0. The CDR3 has 15 amino acids. The germline V gene has CDR1 MNHEY and CDR2 SVGAGI. J is TRBJ2-1 and V is TRBV6-5; 7 bases agree with TRBD2. Material: peripheral blood, obtained 28 days after the second AZD1222 dose. The TCR comes from an adult who received the AZD1222 COVID-19 vaccine. The CDR3 reads CASSYSGGSYNEQFF. For the CDR3, the DNA is TGTGCCAGCAGTTACTCGGGGGGGTCCTACAATGAGCAGTTCTTC.